This T cell receptor beta chain was sequenced in a study of cytomegalovirus exposure and HLA in healthy donors. Turning to the study itself: As an earlier analysis found, 150 million to 200 million T cells yielded about 120 million unique TCR beta sequences. Study-level results: Analysis performed later showed TCR beta chains linked to HLA being more clonally expanded than equally common others.

PCR used 60 Vbeta primers and 13 Jbeta primers. Repertoires were generated with immunoSEQ multiplex PCR, while TCRdb's copy carries only in-frame clones and drops some. There are around 150,000 clones in the sample; 63% occur only once, and 6% to 8.5% lies in the top ten. V lost 8 bases and J lost 4, with 17 bases in between. This CDR3 comprises 15 residues. The germline CDR1 and CDR2 sequences are WNHNN and SYGVQD (reference sequence). This clone appeared a single time. The antigen remains undetermined. The TCR was taken from a woman aged 60 to 75 in good health and CMV-seropositive. The genes are TRBV10-1 and TRBJ2-2; no clear D. Material: PBMCs. The CDR3 DNA sequence: TGCGCCAGCGGCCGTGGCTCGCGAGGCACCGGGGAGCTGTTTTTT. Translation gives CASGRGSRGTGELFF.